Listed below are T cell receptor beta chains from one sample, sequenced in a study of blood T cell repertoires in COVID-19. Produced via immunoSEQ multiplex PCR; TCRdb's table is partial and in-frame only. The sample contains approximately 89,000 clones, 75% to 90% of which appear only once. The sample taken for sequencing was peripheral blood. The receptors come from a human donor in a cohort sampled during active COVID-19. Each CDR3 is given without its conserved first and last residue. Clone size is stated in some rows and not others, as once, few, many or a class when expanded.

V: TRBV25-1; J: TRBJ2-5; size: .; CDR3: ASSPGTLWTQY
V: TRBV15; J: TRBJ1-4; size: .; CDR3: ATSRDGAGNEKLF
V: TRBV11-2; J: TRBJ1-5; size: .; CDR3: ASSLVATAVSNQPQH
V: TRBV10-2; J: TRBJ2-1; size: few; CDR3: ASSESANEQF
V: TRBV7-9; J: TRBJ1-4; size: .; CDR3: ASSWDRLNEKLF
V: TRBV9; J: TRBJ2-7; size: .; CDR3: ASSVEATMGREQY
V: TRBV5-1; J: TRBJ2-3; size: few; CDR3: ASSLATLGGGTDTQY
V: TRBV6-5; J: TRBJ1-3; size: few; CDR3: ASEDRAGNTIY
V: TRBV6-5; J: TRBJ1-3; size: .; CDR3: ASGPTGYSGNTIY
V: TRBV6-5; J: TRBJ2-7; size: .; CDR3: ASRPQRDSYEQY
V: TRBV28; J: TRBJ1-3; size: .; CDR3: ASSLTGAGNTIY
V: TRBV30; J: TRBJ1-4; size: .; CDR3: AWNGGTFNEKLF
V: TRBV28; J: TRBJ2-7; size: once; CDR3: ASSSGAGVRDEQY
V: TRBV27; J: TRBJ2-7; size: few; CDR3: ASSGRGRRRPDDEQY
V: TRBV19; J: TRBJ2-3; size: .; CDR3: ASRTGTFTDTQY
V: TRBV7-2; J: TRBJ2-7; size: .; CDR3: ASRPTSGTPYEQY
V: TRBV25-1; J: TRBJ2-3; size: .; CDR3: ASSEGPTSTDTQY
V: TRBV5-1; J: TRBJ2-7; size: .; CDR3: ASSPSSVYEQY
V: TRBV28; J: TRBJ2-7; size: .; CDR3: ATHLGGGPHEQY
V: TRBV19; J: TRBJ2-1; size: .; CDR3: ASSGLEIGILRQF
V: TRBV5-5; J: TRBJ1-1; size: once; CDR3: ASSFTGGIDAF
V: TRBV6-1; J: TRBJ2-5; size: .; CDR3: ASSDIKKPLKETQY
V: TRBV30; J: TRBJ1-1; size: few; CDR3: AWSFSVYTEAF
V: TRBV20-1; J: TRBJ1-4; size: .; CDR3: SASGRHGQTEKLF
V: TRBV6-5; J: TRBJ1-6; size: .; CDR3: ASSPGGRGNSPLH
V: TRBV19; J: TRBJ2-7; size: .; CDR3: ASSPQVSGSEQY
V: TRBV18; J: TRBJ2-7; size: .; CDR3: ASSPDRKLAGVTDEQY
V: TRBV7-8; J: TRBJ2-7; size: few; CDR3: ASSPVGLARYEQY
V: TRBV7-8; J: TRBJ1-2; size: .; CDR3: ASSTHTNYGYT
V: TRBV28; J: TRBJ1-2; size: .; CDR3: ASSLRGRFRGYT
V: TRBV2; J: TRBJ2-7; size: .; CDR3: ASSTGTGSSEQY